The 16 T cell receptor beta chains presented below share a single source sample, sequenced in a study of blood T cell repertoires in COVID-19. Clones were sequenced by immunoSEQ multiplex PCR, and TCRdb holds only the in-frame ones, with some missing. This sample has 200,000 to 250,000 clones, with 80% to 85% found just once. Sequencing was done on a sample of PBMCs or T cells enriched from blood (not recorded which). These receptors were taken from a woman between 45 and 60 years old with acute COVID-19.

V usage is TRBV3-1 (or the pseudogene TRBV3-2) and J usage is TRBJ1-1; TRBD1 is a possible D gene (6 bases). CDR1 is LGHDT, CDR2 YNNKEL, per germline (reference sequence). Trimming stripped 2 bases from V and 1 base from J, with 11 bases between. This CDR3 contains 15 residues. CDR3 coding DNA: TGTGCCAGCAGCCAACATGGGGGCGGGAACACTGAAGCTTTCTTT. Translated, it gives CASSQHGGGNTEAFF.

The chain is built from TRBV28 and TRBJ2-3; 9 bases map to TRBD1. CDR3 length: 16 residues. V lost 5 bases, J lost 2 bases, and 8 bases stayed unmatched. Per the germline V gene, CDR1 is MDHEN and CDR2 is SYDVKM. The DNA for the CDR3 is TGTGCCAGCAGTCCCCAAGGACAGGGGATCACAGATACGCAGTATTTT. This codes for CASSPQGQGITDTQYF. Looking up the rest from reference TRBV28 and TRBJ2-3 gives the full variable domain: DVKVTQSSRYLVKRTGEKVFLECVQDMDHENMFWYRQDPGLGLRLIYFSYDVKMKEKGDIPEGYSVSREKKERFSLILESASTNQTSMYLCASSPQGQGITDTQYFGPGTRLTVL.

This clone was picked up one time. The chain links TRBV5-1 to TRBJ1-5; weak D call: TRBD1 (5 bases). The ends were cut back, 6 bases at V and 4 bases at J, with 11 bases in the middle. Germline assignment: CDR1 SGHRS and CDR2 YFSETQ. This CDR3 has 13 residues. Written as DNA, the CDR3 is TGCGCCAGCACAAGGGGAGGGAATCAGCCCCAGCATTTT. This translates into CASTRGGNQPQHF. Full variable domain (outside the CDR3, taken from reference TRBV5-1 and TRBJ1-5): KAGVTQTPRYLIKTRGQQVTLSCSPISGHRSVSWYQQTPGQGLQFLFEYFSETQRNKGNFPGRFSGRQFSNSRSEMNVSTLELGDSALYLCASTRGGNQPQHFGDGTRLSIL.

V is TRBV6-4 and J is TRBJ1-1, with TRBD1 as a possible D gene (5 bases). The length of the CDR3 is 13 residues. Germline values: CDR1 MRHNA, CDR2 SNTAGT. Trimming pared 3 bases from V and 5 bases from J, leaving 10 bases between. In DNA form, the CDR3 reads TGTGCCAGCAGTGAGGCAGGGCCTACTGAAGCTTTCTTT. Translation: CASSEAGPTEAFF.

This clone was seen once. This chain connects TRBV7-2 to TRBJ2-2; 9 bases are a match to TRBD2. Per germline, CDR1 SGHTA and CDR2 FQGNSA. The CDR3 contains 13 residues. The V gene end was trimmed by 5 bases and the J gene end by 7 bases; junction bases not matched to a gene: 2. CDR3: CASSAGGSGELFF. Written as DNA, the CDR3 is TGTGCCAGCAGCGCGGGGGGGAGCGGGGAGCTGTTTTTT. The complete variable domain, with remaining parts taken from reference TRBV7-2 and TRBJ2-2, reads GAGVSQSPSNKVTEKGKDVELRCDPISGHTALYWYRQSLGQGLEFLIYFQGNSAPDKSGLPSDRFSAERTGGSVSTLTIQRTQQEDSAVYLCASSAGGSGELFFGEGSRLTVL.

This chain uses TRBV18 with TRBJ1-2; a possible D gene is TRBD1 (6 bases). The CDR3 contains 17 residues. Trimming removed 0 bases at V and 8 bases at J, with 22 bases between. CDR1 and CDR2 (germline): KGHSH, LQKENI. CDR3 in DNA: TGTGCCAGCTCACCACCGAGTCCCGGCGGGGGCCTAGGAGGCTACACCTTC. As protein: CASSPPSPGGGLGGYTF.

The chain has TRBV18 and TRBJ2-7, with unresolved D. Germline V gives CDR1 KGHSH, CDR2 LQKENI. The CDR3 totals 13 residues. V was pared by 4 bases and J by 5 bases, with 12 bases between. The CDR3 loop reads CASSHPVQDEQYF. The CDR3, as DNA: TGTGCCAGCTCACACCCAGTCCAGGACGAGCAGTACTTC.

This chain links TRBV9 with TRBJ2-6, with TRBD1 identical over 7 bases. Germline CDR1 reads SGDLS; CDR2 reads YYNGEE. The CDR3 length is 18 residues. The J segment lost 3 bases and the V segment lost 3 bases, leaving 12 bases of the junction unmatched. CDR3 sequence (DNA): TGTGCCAGCAGCGCTCCCACGACAGGGTTAGGTGGGGCCAACGTCCTGACTTTC. Protein sequence: CASSAPTTGLGGANVLTF.

The chain joins TRBV12-3 or TRBV12-4 to TRBJ1-5, with TRBD1 identical over 9 bases. V shed 8 bases, J shed 4 bases, and the junction held 3 bases outside the gene matches. The CDR3 extends over 13 amino acids. DNA of the CDR3: TGTGCCAGCGGGGACAGGGATAATCAGCCCCAGCATTTT. This codes for CASGDRDNQPQHF.

V usage is TRBV30 and J usage is TRBJ1-2, with no clear D. The germline gives CDR1 GTSNPN, CDR2 SVGIG (reference sequence). The CDR3 length is 14 residues. Trimming left V 5 bases short and J 9 bases short, with 22 bases between. CDR3 nucleotides: TGTGCCTGGGGGCCCGTGCGGGTGGTCCTACGCTACACCTTC. Translated, it gives CAWGPVRVVLRYTF.

This chain links TRBV16 with TRBJ2-7; TRBD1 aligns across 8 bases. CDR3 length: 15 amino acids. Germline V gives CDR1 KGHSY, CDR2 FQNENV. V gave up 2 bases and J gave up 6 bases; unmatched junction bases: 9. For the CDR3, the DNA is TGTGCCAGCAGCCAACAAGGGACAGGCCTCCGCGAGCAGTACTTC. Amino acid sequence: CASSQQGTGLREQYF.

The chain employs TRBV5-1 and TRBJ1-1, with 8 nucleotides matching TRBD1. The CDR3 length is 15 residues. Unmatched junction bases numbered 9, after V lost 6 bases and J lost 2 bases. Germline-derived CDR1 and CDR2 are SGHRS and YFSETQ. The CDR3 nucleotides are TGCGCCAGCAAGCCCACAGGGGGGAGAAACACTGAAGCTTTCTTT. It codes for CASKPTGGRNTEAFF.

This chain connects TRBV7-6 to TRBJ1-2, with D possibly being TRBD1 (6 bases). The germline V gene encodes CDR1 SGHVS and CDR2 FNYEAQ. The V end was cut by 2 bases, the J end by 8 bases, with 18 bases between. This CDR3 contains 15 residues. CDR3 amino acids: CASSLSQGGSIGYTF. CDR3 DNA sequence: TGTGCCAGCAGCTTATCACAGGGAGGGTCTATCGGCTACACCTTC.

The CDR3 DNA reads as TGTGCCAGCAGTTTAAAGTCCAGGGCGTTCTACGAGCAGTACTTC. Its translation is CASSLKSRAFYEQYF. The rearrangement links TRBV27 to TRBJ2-7, with D possibly being TRBD1 (5 bases). V was clipped by 2 bases and J by 3 bases, with 14 bases between them. The CDR3 has 15 residues. The germline V gene encodes CDR1 MNHEY and CDR2 SMNVEV (reference sequence).

V is TRBV18 and J is TRBJ2-1; D is possibly TRBD1 (8 bases). The CDR3 spans 18 residues. V lost 3 bases and J lost 5, with 23 bases in between. Germline CDR1 is KGHSH and CDR2 is LQKENI. The CDR3 here is CASSPQRGGDRGNNEQFF. The CDR3 nucleotides read TGTGCCAGCTCACCCCAACGCGGGGGCGACAGGGGAAACAATGAGCAGTTCTTC.

This rearrangement joins TRBV11-2 to TRBJ1-1, with D possibly TRBD1 on 5 matching bases. The CDR3 sequence is 14 residues long. V shed 3 bases and J shed 11 bases, with 19 bases lying between them. Looked up from germline, CDR1 is SGHAT and CDR2 is FQNNGV. The CDR3 reads CASSLGLGGWRAFF. The CDR3 coding sequence is TGTGCCAGCAGCTTGGGTCTGGGGGGTTGGAGGGCTTTCTTT.